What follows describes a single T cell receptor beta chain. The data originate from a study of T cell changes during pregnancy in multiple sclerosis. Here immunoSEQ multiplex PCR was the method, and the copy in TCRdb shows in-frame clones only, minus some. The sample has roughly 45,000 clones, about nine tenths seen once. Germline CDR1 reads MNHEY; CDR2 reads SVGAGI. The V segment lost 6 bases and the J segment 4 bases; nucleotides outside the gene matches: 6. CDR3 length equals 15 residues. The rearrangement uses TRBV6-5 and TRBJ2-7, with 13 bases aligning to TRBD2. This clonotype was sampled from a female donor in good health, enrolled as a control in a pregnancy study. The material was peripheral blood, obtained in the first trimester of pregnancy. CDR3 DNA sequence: TGTGCCAGCAGACGTGGACTAGCGGGGGATTACGAGCAGTACTTC. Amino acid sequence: CASRRGLAGDYEQYF.